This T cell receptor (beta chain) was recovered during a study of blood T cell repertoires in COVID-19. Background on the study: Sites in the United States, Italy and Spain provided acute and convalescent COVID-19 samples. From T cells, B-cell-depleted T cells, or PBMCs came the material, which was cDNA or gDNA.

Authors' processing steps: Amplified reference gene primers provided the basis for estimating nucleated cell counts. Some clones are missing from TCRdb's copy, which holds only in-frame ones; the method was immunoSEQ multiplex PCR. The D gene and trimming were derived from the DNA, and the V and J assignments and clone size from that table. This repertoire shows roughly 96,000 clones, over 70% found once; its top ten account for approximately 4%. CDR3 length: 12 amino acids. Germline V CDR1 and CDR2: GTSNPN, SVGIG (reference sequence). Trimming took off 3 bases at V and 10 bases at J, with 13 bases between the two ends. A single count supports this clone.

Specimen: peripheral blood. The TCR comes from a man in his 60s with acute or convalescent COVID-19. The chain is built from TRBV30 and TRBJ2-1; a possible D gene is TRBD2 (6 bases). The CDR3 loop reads CAWRQPLAEQFF. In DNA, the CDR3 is TGTGCCTGGAGACAACCTCTAGCGGAGCAGTTCTTC.